The following is a TCR beta chain sequence with its context. The antigen remains undetermined. The sample comes from a study of beta chain features in type 1 diabetes. The CDR3 covers 14 residues. The V end was cut by 6 bases, the J end by 7 bases, with 18 bases between. The germline CDR1 and CDR2 sequences are MNHEY and SMNVEV (reference sequence). Sequenced material consisted of expressed TCRB transcripts (all of the isolated RNA was reverse transcribed). The data were produced by immunoSEQ multiplex PCR, yet TCRdb's version contains in-frame clones alone and is incomplete. This table has roughly 170,000 clones, about 13% appearing once. Points from the study as a whole: Cells with high TCR expression could be over-represented when cDNA is sequenced. The influence of HLA type on TCRB rearrangement stayed undetermined. In type 1 diabetes patients, VDJ junctions had fewer insertions; deletions at these junctions were more frequent.

The chain combines TRBV27 with TRBJ1-1; D may be TRBD1 (6 bases). Sequencing input: central memory CD4+ T cells from blood. The sequence was obtained from a woman younger than 35 in good health. The DNA of the CDR3 is TGTGCCAGCAGAGACGGACAGCCCCTAAGTGAAGCTTTCTTT. It is translated as CASRDGQPLSEAFF.